This T cell receptor beta chain appears in the sequencing data of a study of beta chain features in type 1 diabetes. The CDR3 is 14 residues long. CDR1 and CDR2 (germline): MNHNS, SASEGT. The ends lost 4 bases at V and 4 bases at J; junction bases unmatched: 6. Notes on the study in general: Shortening that was moderate but significant affected the TCRB CDR3s of Type 1 diabetes patients in all four CD4+ subsets. Whether HLA type influences TCRB rearrangement remained unresolved here. Cells with high TCR expression could be over-represented by cDNA sequencing.

The study reverse transcribed the entire isolated RNA, so it sequenced expressed TCRB transcripts. The assay was immunoSEQ multiplex PCR, and TCRdb's table has in-frame clones only and misses some. The sample holds some 370,000 clones; over 8.5% are singletons and the top ten take approximately 0.6%. The collection from each donor was one heparinised blood draw averaging about 116 mL. On this clone: Its antigen is as yet unknown.

The origin of this receptor is a man aged 25-40 years with type 1 diabetes. Specimen: central memory CD4+ T cells from blood. This sequence joins TRBV6-1 and TRBJ1-2, with 7 bases identical to TRBD1. CDR3 protein: CASSGDWDSYGYTF. CDR3 coding DNA: TGTGCCAGCAGTGGCGATTGGGACAGCTATGGCTACACCTTC.